The rows below give T cell receptor beta chains drawn from one sample of a study of CXCR3-negative and CXCR3-positive naive CD8 T cells. TCRdb reprocessed the 5' RACE reads, with one entry per CDR3 protein and no DNA. The table for this sample gives 6,000 to 7,000 distinct CDR3 sequences. Sequencing was carried out using naive CXCR3+ CD8+ T cells from blood. These receptors were collected from a human donor in good health. Some clones in this sample may be carry-over from other donors' samples. The CDR3 runs from the conserved cysteine through the conserved F or W. Expanded clones are given a class, and other clones once, few, many or no size at all.

clone_size	v_call	j_call	cdr3_aa
NA	TRBV25-1	TRBJ1-1	CASSEVWNTEAFF
medium-sized	TRBV6-2/TRBV6-3	TRBJ2-1	CASSYSGLVNNEQFF
medium-sized	TRBV15	TRBJ2-1	CATSRDTSGSYNEQFF
medium-sized	TRBV29-1	TRBJ2-1	CSVPTSGLYNEQFF
medium-sized	TRBV11-2	TRBJ2-1	CASSLGESSYNEQFF
medium-sized	TRBV7-9	TRBJ1-1	CASSLDHRDTEAFF
NA	TRBV7-2	TRBJ2-3	CASLPRDASTDTQYF
medium-sized	TRBV7-8	TRBJ2-7	CASSIEITGNEQYF
NA	TRBV6-2/TRBV6-3	TRBJ2-3	CASSGARASGRTDTQYF
NA	TRBV27	TRBJ1-1	CASSLAVNGAEAFF
medium-sized	TRBV20-1	TRBJ2-1	CSARDSGRVLYNEQFF